These 10 T cell receptor beta chains were sequenced from one sample in a study of beta chain features in type 1 diabetes (dated by TCRdb to the late 2010s). Overall study outcomes, separate from this receptor: In all four CD4+ subsets, TCRB CDR3 length was moderately but significantly shorter in type 1 diabetes patients.

The antigens for these receptors are not known. Library generation was performed with the immunoSEQ multiplex PCR assay. The entire isolated RNA was reverse transcribed using the High Capacity cDNA Reverse Transcription Kit, and thus expressed TCRB transcripts were sequenced. In TCRdb, the immuneACCESS table is reduced to in-frame sequences with V and J assigned. These tables do not hold every clone; where another copy was compared, an unresolved V gene accounts for under half, and the others remain unexplained. The sample table lists about 700,000 clones, about an eighth of them with a count of one. Approximately 0.022% of the sample goes to the ten largest clones. The sequenced sample was naive CD4+ T cells from blood. The sample's cell subset or site label, decoded: true naive CD4+ T cells. The source of these receptors is a man aged 18-30 years with type 1 diabetes.

With respect to this clone: This may stem from a read error, because a much larger clone lies one nucleotide away. This chain links TRBV5-6 with TRBJ1-1, with D hard to call. The CDR3 is 13 amino acids. The V and J ends lost 0 bases and 1 base respectively, with 4 bases between them. CDR1 is SGHDT and CDR2 is YYEEEE in the germline V gene. The CDR3 coding sequence is TGTGCCAGCAGCTTGGACAAGAACACTGAAGCTTTCTTT. It yields the protein CASSLDKNTEAFF.

The rearrangement uses TRBV19 and TRBJ1-5, with no clear D. This CDR3 is 14 amino acids long. Germline V gene sequence: CDR1 LNHDA, CDR2 SQIVND (reference sequence). V gave up 3 bases and J gave up 7 bases, with 13 bases separating them. The CDR3 sequence: CASSIGAATQPQHF. CDR3 nucleotides: TGTGCCAGTAGTATTGGAGCAGCGACCCAGCCCCAGCATTTT.

The CDR3 region is CASSLLAGASYNEQFF. The CDR3 bases are TGCGCCAGCAGCTTACTAGCGGGGGCCTCCTACAATGAGCAGTTCTTC. The J gene is TRBJ2-1, the V gene TRBV5-1; 11 nucleotides align to TRBD2. V shed 2 bases, J shed 0 bases, and the junction held 1 base outside the gene matches. The V gene's germline CDR1 is SGHRS and CDR2 YFSETQ. The CDR3 consists of 16 residues.

In this sample, this clone turned up a few times. The CDR3 is CASTKSGQGHWANVLTF. Here the CDR3 DNA reads TGTGCCAGCACCAAATCAGGACAGGGGCACTGGGCCAACGTCCTGACTTTC. V usage is TRBV28 and J usage is TRBJ2-6, with 9 bases lining up with TRBD1. V lost 7 bases, J lost 5 bases, and 12 bases stayed unmatched. The CDR3 has 17 amino acids. CDR1 is MDHEN, CDR2 SYDVKM, per germline.

As to this clone: Other DNA sequences in this sample translate to the same CDR3. The rearrangement uses TRBV2 and TRBJ1-2, with a weak D call TRBD1 (6 bases). V was pared by 6 bases and J by 4 bases, with 9 bases between. In germline, CDR1 is SNHLY, CDR2 FYNNEI. The CDR3 has 12 amino acids. CDR3 protein: CASSADSYGYTF. DNA for the CDR3: TGTGCCAGCAGCGCGGACAGCTATGGCTACACCTTC.

This clone was seen a few times. The chain is built from TRBV14 and TRBJ2-1, with D uncertain. Between the trimmed V and J ends, which lost 0 bases and 5 bases, there was a span of 17 bases. Germline assignment: CDR1 SGHDN and CDR2 FVKESK. The CDR3 covers 17 residues. Written as DNA, the CDR3 is TGTGCCAGCAGCCAAGATTTAAGGACCCTGGGGAACAATGAGCAGTTCTTC. This translates into CASSQDLRTLGNNEQFF.

This rearrangement joins TRBV7-9 to TRBJ1-5; tentative D call: TRBD1 (5 bases). The CDR3 runs to 19 residues. V gave up 3 bases and J gave up 4 bases, with 25 bases separating them. Per the germline V gene, CDR1 is SEHNR and CDR2 is FQNEAQ (reference sequence). CDR3 nucleotides: TGTGCCAGCAGCTTCTGGTTTGGGGAGGTGAGGGGCGGTAATCAGCCCCAGCATTTT. Its translation is CASSFWFGEVRGGNQPQHF.

The rearrangement uses TRBV4-1 and TRBJ1-6; TRBD1 might be the D (5 bases). Germline V gene lookup returns CDR1 MGHRA and CDR2 YSYEKL. V shed 0 bases and J shed 11 bases, with 8 bases lying between them. The CDR3 extends over 13 amino acids. The CDR3 reads CASSQDNRPPLHF. Written as DNA, the CDR3 is TGCGCCAGCAGCCAAGATAACAGGCCACCCCTCCACTTT.

The V and J genes are TRBV10-3 and TRBJ2-7, with 7 bases matching TRBD1. Looked up from germline, CDR1 is ENHRY and CDR2 is SYGVKD. With V trimmed by 6 bases and J by 2 bases, 7 bases remained unmatched. The CDR3 runs to 14 residues. DNA for the CDR3: TGTGCCATCAGCCGGACAGGAAATACCTACGAGCAGTACTTC. It codes for CAISRTGNTYEQYF.

This clone was observed a handful of times. The V call is TRBV19, the J call TRBJ1-1, with unresolved D. Germline lookup yields CDR1 LNHDA and CDR2 SQIVND (reference sequence). This CDR3 region has 13 residues. V gave up 5 bases and J gave up 1 base, with 8 bases separating them. The CDR3 is CASSLMWNTEAFF. The CDR3 DNA reads as TGTGCCAGTAGTCTAATGTGGAACACTGAAGCTTTCTTT.